A selection of T cell receptor beta chains follows, all from one sample in a study of cytomegalovirus exposure and HLA in healthy donors. Data came from immunoSEQ multiplex PCR; TCRdb stores just in-frame clones and leaves some out. Here the sample spans 120,000 or so clones, over 70% being singletons. Sequenced: PBMCs. Receptors originate from a female donor in good health and CMV-seronegative. Each CDR3 is given with its conserved first and last residue. The D gene is left open where the match is weak. Some rows mark clone size as missing; the rest say once, few, many or name a class of expanded clone.

CDR3 DNA: TGTGCCAGCACCAGGGACACAGATACGCAGTATTTT
CDR3 protein: CASTRDTDTQYF
D gene: .
clone size: .
J gene: TRBJ2-3
CDR3 length: 12
V gene: TRBV7-2

CDR3 DNA: TGCAGCGTTGGCGGGACTAGCGGGTACAATGAGCAGTTCTTC
CDR3 protein: CSVGGTSGYNEQFF
D gene: TRBD2
clone size: .
J gene: TRBJ2-1
CDR3 length: 14
V gene: TRBV29-1

CDR3 DNA: TGTGCCACCAGCCCTAGGGACAGTTCCTACGAGCAGTACTTC
CDR3 protein: CATSPRDSSYEQYF
D gene: TRBD1
clone size: once
J gene: TRBJ2-7
CDR3 length: 14
V gene: TRBV15

CDR3 DNA: TGTGCCAGCAGCTTGGGACAGAACTATGGCTACACCTTC
CDR3 protein: CASSLGQNYGYTF
D gene: .
clone size: .
J gene: TRBJ1-2
CDR3 length: 13
V gene: TRBV5-4

CDR3 DNA: TGTGCCAGTAGTATCATGGGAGGTGGCACTGAAGCTTTCTTT
CDR3 protein: CASSIMGGGTEAFF
D gene: .
clone size: .
J gene: TRBJ1-1
CDR3 length: 14
V gene: TRBV19

CDR3 DNA: TGCAGCGTTGCGCTAGCGGGAGACTGGAATGAGCAGTTCTTC
CDR3 protein: CSVALAGDWNEQFF
D gene: TRBD2
clone size: .
J gene: TRBJ2-1
CDR3 length: 14
V gene: TRBV29-1

CDR3 DNA: TGTGCCAGCAGCCAAATCGCGGGACAGGGCCACGAGCAGTACTTC
CDR3 protein: CASSQIAGQGHEQYF
D gene: TRBD1
clone size: .
J gene: TRBJ2-7
CDR3 length: 15
V gene: TRBV7-2

CDR3 DNA: TGTGCCAGCAGTTACCGATCCTCCCCCCGGTATGGCTACACCTTC
CDR3 protein: CASSYRSSPRYGYTF
D gene: .
clone size: .
J gene: TRBJ1-2
CDR3 length: 15
V gene: TRBV6-5

CDR3 DNA: TGTGCCAGCAGCCTACGGACTAGCGGGGGGGATGGGGCAGATACGCAGTATTTT
CDR3 protein: CASSLRTSGGDGADTQYF
D gene: TRBD2
clone size: .
J gene: TRBJ2-3
CDR3 length: 18
V gene: TRBV9

CDR3 DNA: TGTGCCAGCACCAAATCCGGGACTACCAGAGATACGCAGTATTTT
CDR3 protein: CASTKSGTTRDTQYF
D gene: TRBD2
clone size: .
J gene: TRBJ2-3
CDR3 length: 15
V gene: TRBV5-8